One sample yielded the 5 T cell receptor beta chains listed below, sequenced in a study of cytomegalovirus exposure and HLA in healthy donors. PCR primers comprised 60 Vbeta and 13 Jbeta primers. This table comes from immunoSEQ multiplex PCR, and its TCRdb copy is limited to in-frame clones, with some not included. The table has 120,000 to 150,000 clones, under 90% seen once. The source material was PBMCs. All receptors derive from a boy aged 2-9 years in good health and CMV-seronegative.

V is TRBV11-3 and J is TRBJ2-7; D not certain. V lost 0 bases and J lost 11, with 8 bases in between. Per the germline V gene, CDR1 is SGHNT and CDR2 is YENEEA. The CDR3 contains 11 residues. The CDR3 DNA sequence: TGTGCCAGCAGCTTAGACGCGGTGAAGTACTTC. Its protein is CASSLDAVKYF.

This clone has just one count. V usage is TRBV10-1 and J usage is TRBJ2-1; 8 bases are shared with TRBD1. From germline, CDR1 is WNHNN and CDR2 SYGVQD (reference sequence). This CDR3 is built from 17 residues. Losses at the gene ends were 0 bases for V and 5 bases for J; bases not matched to a gene: 9. CDR3 sequence reads: CASSESQDRVIHNEQFF. CDR3 DNA: TGCGCCAGCAGTGAGTCCCAGGACAGGGTAATCCACAATGAGCAGTTCTTC.

The chain couples TRBV10-3 to TRBJ1-1; TRBD1 matches at 8 bases. Germline V gives CDR1 ENHRY, CDR2 SYGVKD. This CDR3 contains 16 residues. V trimming: 7 bases; J trimming: 6 bases; junction bases outside the gene matches: 16. This chain's CDR3 is CAITKKQGAVLAEAFF. DNA for the CDR3: TGTGCCATCACCAAGAAGCAGGGGGCGGTTTTAGCTGAAGCTTTCTTT.

The gene calls are TRBV11-2 and TRBJ2-5, with 15 nucleotides matching TRBD2. Per the germline V gene, CDR1 is SGHAT and CDR2 is FQNNGV. V lost 5 bases, J lost 1 base, and 11 bases stayed unmatched. This CDR3 region has 19 residues. The CDR3 bases are TGTGCCAGCAGCCCCCACGGGACTAGCGGGGGGCTCTCCCAAGAGACCCAGTACTTC. Translated, it gives CASSPHGTSGGLSQETQYF.

J is TRBJ2-1 and V is TRBV9; the D is unclear. V was trimmed by 0 bases and J by 2 bases, leaving 9 bases between them. CDR1 is SGDLS, CDR2 YYNGEE, per germline. The CDR3 length is 15 residues. Here the CDR3 DNA reads TGTGCCAGCAGCGTAGAGAAGAGGCCCTACAATGAGCAGTTCTTC. This sequence encodes CASSVEKRPYNEQFF.